This entry is about one T cell receptor beta chain. Its antigen is undetermined. This record belongs to a study of beta chain features in type 1 diabetes. This CDR3 has 16 amino acids. V was cut by 0 bases and J by 5 bases, with 17 bases left in between. Germline loops: CDR1 MNHEY, CDR2 SVGAGI. Cell sorting via CD45RO/CCR7/CD25/CD127/CD95/CD27 was performed to obtain CD4+ naive, central memory, regulatory and stem cell-like memory cells. Expressed TCRB transcripts were sequenced because the entire RNA isolate underwent reverse transcription. Naive, central memory and regulatory T cell samples averaged around 3.8 million reads. Method: immunoSEQ multiplex PCR; TCRdb's copy keeps in-frame clones and lacks some. The table has nearly 700,000 clones, around an eighth seen once. Study findings and constraints: PCR might pick shorter templates more often, in the same way for patients and controls. Type 1 diabetes patients had moderately but significantly shorter TCRB CDR3s in all four CD4+ subsets.

The sample consisted of naive CD4+ T cells from blood. This chain uses TRBV6-5 with TRBJ2-7; D is possibly TRBD1 (5 bases). The receptor's source is a young man with type 1 diabetes. The CDR3 coding sequence is TGTGCCAGCAGTTACTCAGGAGTGGGGCAAACCAACGAGCAGTACTTC. It translates to CASSYSGVGQTNEQYF.